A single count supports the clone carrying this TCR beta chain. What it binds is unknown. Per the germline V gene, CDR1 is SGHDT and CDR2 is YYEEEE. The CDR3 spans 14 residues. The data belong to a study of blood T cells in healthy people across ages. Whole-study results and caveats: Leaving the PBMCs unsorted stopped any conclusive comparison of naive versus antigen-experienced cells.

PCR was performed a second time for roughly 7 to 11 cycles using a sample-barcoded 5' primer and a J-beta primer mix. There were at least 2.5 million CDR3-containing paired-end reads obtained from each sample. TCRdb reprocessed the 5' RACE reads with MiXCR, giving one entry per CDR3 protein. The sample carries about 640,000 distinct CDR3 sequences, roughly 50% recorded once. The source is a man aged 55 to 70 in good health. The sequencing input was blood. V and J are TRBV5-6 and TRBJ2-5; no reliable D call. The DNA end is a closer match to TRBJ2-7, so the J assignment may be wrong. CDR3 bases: TGTGCCAGCAGCTACTGGACCGCCCTCTACGAGCAGTACTTC. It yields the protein CASSYWTALYEQYF.